Listed here are 16 T cell receptor beta chains from one sample, sequenced in a study of tumor and adjacent non-tumor tissue in lung cancer. The library came from three nested PCR rounds adapted from ARM-PCR protocols. TCRdb reprocessed the multiplex PCR reads with MiXCR, giving one entry per CDR3 protein. The sample carries roughly 82,000 distinct CDR3 sequences, 75% to 85% recorded once. RNA was extracted from bulk tissue without any cell sorting. The normal lung tissue was taken more than 3 cm from the tumor edge. Sequenced material: distant non-tumor lung tissue. The receptors stem from a woman aged 50 to 60 with non-small cell lung cancer.

The genes are TRBV6-5 and TRBJ2-7; 10 bases match TRBD2. CDR1 and CDR2 from the germline V gene are MNHEY and SVGAGI. With 6 bases clipped from V and 2 bases from J, the junction kept 10 bases outside the gene matches. This CDR3 comprises 16 residues. CDR3 bases: TGTGCCAGCAGCCGCAGGGCTCTAGCGGGGGCCTACGAGCAGTACTTC. This codes for CASSRRALAGAYEQYF.

As regards this clonotype: One junction end disagrees with the germline gene, perhaps due to a read error. V gene TRBV10-2 combines with J gene TRBJ1-1; maybe TRBD1 (5 bases). Germline CDR1 and CDR2: WSHSY and SAAADI. This CDR3 region has 16 residues. CDR3 amino acids: CTSTGLAGSLTSEAFF. DNA for the CDR3: TGCACCAGCACGGGGCTGGCTGGGAGTTTAACTAGTGAAGCTTTCTTT.

In the case of this clonotype: Relative to the germline gene, one junction end is altered; a read error may explain this. This chain uses TRBV24-1 with TRBJ2-2; 11 bases agree with TRBD2. This CDR3 has 17 amino acids. Germline values: CDR1 KGHDR, CDR2 SFDVKD. The CDR3, as DNA: TGTGCCACCAGTGTCCTGACTAGCGGGACGAACACCGGCGAGCTGTTTTTT. This translates into CATSVLTSGTNTGELFF.

Comment on this clonotype: The junction departs from the called germline gene at one end, perhaps through a read error. The rearrangement links TRBV11-3 to TRBJ1-1; D is unclear. Germline CDR1 and CDR2: SGHNT and YENEEA. The CDR3 extends over 14 amino acids. The DNA for the CDR3 is TGTGCCAGCAGCCCCGACGACGGTAACACTGAAACTTTCTTT. It translates to CASSPDDGNTETFF.

This clonotype was detected once. A read error may produce the germline difference seen at one junction end. V gene TRBV29-1 combines with J gene TRBJ2-1; unclear D gene. CDR1 SQVTM and CDR2 ANQGSEA come from the germline V gene. The CDR3 runs 15 residues. The DNA of the CDR3 is TGCATCGTTGAACCGTCCAGGAGCTCCTACAATGAGCAGTTCTTC. It codes for CIVEPSRSSYNEQFF.

About this clonotype: A read error may account for a junction end that differs from germline. The rearrangement uses TRBV20-1 and TRBJ2-3, with 11 bases lining up with TRBD2. The germline CDR1 and CDR2 sequences are DFQATT and SNEGSKA (reference sequence). This CDR3 comprises 15 residues. The CDR3 DNA follows: TGCAGTGCTTACGTAGCGGGAGGGGGCACAGATGCGCAGTATTTT. Protein: CSAYVAGGGTDAQYF.

This clonotype has only one observation. An end of the junction does not agree with germline; a read error may underlie this. This rearrangement joins TRBV7-8 to TRBJ1-2; no firm D call. The CDR3 is made up of 14 amino acids. The germline CDR1 and CDR2 sequences are SGHVS and FQNEAQ. The CDR3: CARSLASVGYDYTF. The CDR3 DNA sequence: TGTGCCAGAAGCTTAGCGTCGGTGGGCTATGACTACACATTC.

On this clonotype: Lacking the conserved final phenylalanine or tryptophan, this CDR3 likely reflects a read error. It is unclear where the CDR3 begins or ends on the DNA, so no DNA is shown, and the CDR3 is as TCRdb lists it. The CDR3: CASSLNTEALL. The chain links TRBV11-2 to TRBJ1-1. The V gene's germline CDR1 is SGHAT and CDR2 FQNNGV. The CDR3 is 11 residues long, counting both termini.

This clonotype was counted only a few times. The junction departs from the called germline gene at one end, perhaps through a read error. This chain joins TRBV11-2 and TRBJ2-7; possibly TRBD1 for D (6 bases). Germline lookup yields CDR1 SGHAT and CDR2 FQNNGV. The CDR3 covers 13 residues. The CDR3 sequence is CASSSETGAEQYF. The CDR3 bases are TGTGCCAGCAGCTCGGAGACAGGAGCCGAGCAGTATTTC.

Concerning this clonotype itself: This is likely a read error, given that the CDR3 carries no conserved phenylalanine or tryptophan at its end. The chain combines TRBV12-3 or TRBV12-4 with TRBJ2-7; D might be TRBD2 (5 bases). Trimming shortened V by 6 bases and J by 1 base, and 13 bases separated the two germline ends. This CDR3 spans 14 amino acids. The CDR3 here is CASSPPGDSYEQYL. The CDR3 nucleotides are TGTGCCAGCAGCCCCCCCGGGGATTCCTACGAGCAGTACCTC.

With respect to this clonotype: Possible read error: a much larger clone is one base away. CDR3 region: CASTPGTSGNSEQFF. The CDR3 coding sequence is TGCGCCAGCACGCCGGGGACTAGCGGGAACAGTGAGCAGTTCTTC. This sequence joins TRBV5-1 and TRBJ2-1, with 13 nucleotides matching TRBD2. After removal of 6 bases from V and 9 bases from J, the junction contained 9 bases not matched to a gene. Germline lookup yields CDR1 SGHRS and CDR2 YFSETQ. The CDR3 loop spans 15 amino acids.

This clonotype was observed at least ten times. The genes are TRBV28 and TRBJ2-7; 10 nucleotides align to TRBD1. The V gene's germline CDR1 is MDHEN and CDR2 SYDVKM. The CDR3 is made up of 15 amino acids. With V trimmed by 6 bases and J by 4 bases, 9 bases remained unmatched. The CDR3 here is CASRLPGQGLYEQYF. DNA for the CDR3: TGTGCCAGCAGGCTCCCGGGACAGGGGTTATACGAGCAGTACTTC.

A remark on this clonotype: One end of the junction fails to match germline, which may point to a read error. The chain couples TRBV12-3 or TRBV12-4 to TRBJ2-7; possibly TRBD2 for D (6 bases). This CDR3 has 12 residues. For the CDR3, the DNA is TGTGCCAGCAGCAAACGGGAGAACGAGCAGTGCTTT. Amino acid sequence: CASSKRENEQCF.

Concerning this clonotype: Sequence at one end of the junction differs from germline and may be a read error. The chain joins TRBV6-6 to TRBJ2-3; 7 bases are shared with TRBD2. Per the germline V gene, CDR1 is MNHNY and CDR2 is SVGAGI (reference sequence). The CDR3 consists of 16 residues. DNA for the CDR3: TGTACCAGCAGTCTGACTAGCAGGAGTATGACAGATACGCAGTATTTT. Residues: CTSSLTSRSMTDTQYF.

The genes are TRBV14 and TRBJ2-7; D unclear. Deletions cut 7 bases from V and 3 bases from J, with 16 bases between. Looked up from germline, CDR1 is SGHDN and CDR2 is FVKESK. The CDR3 has 14 residues. CDR3 DNA: TGTGCCAGCAACCAGAATGGGGATATCTACGAGCAGTACTTC. Its protein product is CASNQNGDIYEQYF.

Only a few counts were recorded for this clonotype. The germline gene is not matched at one end of the junction; a read error may be the cause. V usage is TRBV28 and J usage is TRBJ2-3, with TRBD2 identical over 8 bases. Germline loops: CDR1 MDHEN, CDR2 SYDVKM. The CDR3 totals 16 residues. The CDR3 DNA is TGTGCCAGCAGTCCAGGAGTAGCGGGATTGGGGCGTACGCATTATTTT. This sequence encodes CASSPGVAGLGRTHYF.